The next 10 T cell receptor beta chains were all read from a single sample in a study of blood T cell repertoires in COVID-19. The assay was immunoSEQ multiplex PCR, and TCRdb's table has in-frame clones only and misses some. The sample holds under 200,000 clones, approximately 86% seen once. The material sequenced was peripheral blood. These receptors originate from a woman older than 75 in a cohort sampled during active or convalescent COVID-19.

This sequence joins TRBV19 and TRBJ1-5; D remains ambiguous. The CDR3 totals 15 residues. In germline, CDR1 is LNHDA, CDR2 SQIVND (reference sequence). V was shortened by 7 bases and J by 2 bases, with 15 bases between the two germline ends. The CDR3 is CASTPVAGGNQPQHF. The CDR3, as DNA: TGTGCCAGTACCCCGGTGGCAGGCGGCAATCAGCCCCAGCATTTT.

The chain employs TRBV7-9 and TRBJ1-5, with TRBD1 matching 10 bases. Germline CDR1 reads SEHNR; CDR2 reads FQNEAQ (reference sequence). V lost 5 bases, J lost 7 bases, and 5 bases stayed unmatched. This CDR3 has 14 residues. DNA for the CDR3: TGTGCCAGCAGCCTTGGGACAGGGGTGCAGCCCCAGCATTTT. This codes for CASSLGTGVQPQHF. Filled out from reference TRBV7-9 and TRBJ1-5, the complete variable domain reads DTGVSQNPRHKITKRGQNVTFRCDPISEHNRLYWYRQTLGQGPEFLTYFQNEAQLEKSRLLSDRFSAERPKGSFSTLEIQRTEQGDSAMYLCASSLGTGVQPQHFGDGTRLSIL.

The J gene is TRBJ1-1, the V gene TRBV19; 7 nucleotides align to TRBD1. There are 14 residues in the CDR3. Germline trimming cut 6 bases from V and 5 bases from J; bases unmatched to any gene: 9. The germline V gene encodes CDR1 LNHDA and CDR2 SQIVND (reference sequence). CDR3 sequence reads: CASRSRTGLTEAFF. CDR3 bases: TGTGCCAGTAGATCAAGGACAGGCTTAACTGAAGCTTTCTTT.

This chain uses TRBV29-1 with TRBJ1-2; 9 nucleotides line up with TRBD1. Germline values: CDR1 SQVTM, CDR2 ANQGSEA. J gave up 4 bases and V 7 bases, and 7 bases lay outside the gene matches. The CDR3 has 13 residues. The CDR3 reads CSGDGTGIYGYTF. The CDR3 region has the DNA TGCAGCGGTGACGGGACAGGGATCTATGGCTACACCTTC.

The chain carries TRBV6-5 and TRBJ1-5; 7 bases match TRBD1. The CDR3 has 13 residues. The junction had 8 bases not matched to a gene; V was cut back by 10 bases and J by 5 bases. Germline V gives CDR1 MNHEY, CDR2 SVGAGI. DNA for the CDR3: TGTGCCACTCGGAGGGGGCAGGATCAGCCCCAGCATTTT. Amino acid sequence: CATRRGQDQPQHF.

The CDR3 loop is CASSQGVSAALFF. The CDR3 coding sequence is TGTGCCAGCAGCCAAGGGGTTTCGGCAGCGCTGTTTTTT. The chain employs TRBV3-1 (or the pseudogene TRBV3-2) and TRBJ1-4; no clear D gene. The CDR3 has 13 residues. Trimming shortened V by 1 base and J by 14 bases, and 14 bases separated the two germline ends. Germline V gene sequence: CDR1 LGHDT, CDR2 YNNKEL (reference sequence).

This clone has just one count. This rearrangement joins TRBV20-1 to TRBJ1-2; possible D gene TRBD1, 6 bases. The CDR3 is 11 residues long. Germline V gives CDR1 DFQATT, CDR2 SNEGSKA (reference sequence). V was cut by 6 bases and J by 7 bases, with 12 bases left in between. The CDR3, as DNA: TGCAGTGCCAACCAGGGGATTGGCTACACCTTC. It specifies CSANQGIGYTF.

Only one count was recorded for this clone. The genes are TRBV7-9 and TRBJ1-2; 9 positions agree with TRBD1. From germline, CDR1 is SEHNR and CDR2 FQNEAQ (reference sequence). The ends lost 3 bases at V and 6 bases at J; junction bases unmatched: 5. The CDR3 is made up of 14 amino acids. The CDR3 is CASSLRQGGNGYTF. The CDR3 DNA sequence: TGTGCCAGCAGCTTGAGACAGGGGGGGAATGGCTACACCTTC.

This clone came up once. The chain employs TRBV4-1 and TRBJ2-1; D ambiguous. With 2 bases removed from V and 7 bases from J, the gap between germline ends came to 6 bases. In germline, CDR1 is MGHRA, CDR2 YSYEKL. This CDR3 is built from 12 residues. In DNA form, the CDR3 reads TGCGCCAGCAGCCAATCTTTTAATGAGCAGTTCTTC. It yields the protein CASSQSFNEQFF.

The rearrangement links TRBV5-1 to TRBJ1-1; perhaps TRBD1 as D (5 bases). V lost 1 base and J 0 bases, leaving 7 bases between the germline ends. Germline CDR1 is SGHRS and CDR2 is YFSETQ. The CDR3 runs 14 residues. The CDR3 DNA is TGCGCCAGCAGCTTGATGGACATGAACACTGAAGCTTTCTTT. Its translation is CASSLMDMNTEAFF.